Each of the 31 T cell receptor beta chains below was sequenced from the same sample in a study of a mutant IDH1 vaccine in newly diagnosed glioma. TCRdb keeps only in-frame clones here, not all; method: immunoSEQ multiplex PCR. Altogether approximately 56,000 clones are present, around 75% being singletons, with the ten largest covering roughly 5.6%. These receptors lack a known antigen. Stated time point: week 47, end of study. Each dose delivered 300 ug of mutant IDH1 20-mer peptide subcutaneously with imiquimod. The specimen comprised PBMCs, sampled from a glioma patient whose treatment included an IDH1 peptide vaccine. The receptor set was obtained from a man between 50 and 59 years old with glioma.

This sequence joins TRBV20-1 and TRBJ2-1; D remains ambiguous. Germline assignment: CDR1 DFQATT and CDR2 SNEGSKA (reference sequence). V gave up 3 bases and J gave up 9 bases, with 9 bases separating them. The CDR3 runs to 11 residues. The CDR3 nucleotides read TGCAGTGCTAGCCCCGAAGCTGAGCAGTTCTTC. It yields the protein CSASPEAEQFF.

This clone was detected only a few times. The rearrangement links TRBV5-8 to TRBJ2-7; D is perhaps TRBD1 or TRBD2 (5 bases each). Germline CDR1 reads SGHTS; CDR2 reads YDEGEE. Trimming pared 1 base from V and 5 bases from J, leaving 10 bases between. This CDR3 has 13 amino acids. CDR3 in amino acids: CASSLKGEHEQYF. In nucleotides, the CDR3 is TGTGCCAGCAGCTTGAAAGGGGAGCACGAGCAGTACTTC.

The J gene is TRBJ1-6, the V gene TRBV5-6, with unresolved D. Germline V lookup: CDR1 SGHDT, CDR2 YYEEEE. The CDR3 consists of 12 residues. Trimming left V 7 bases short and J 7 bases short, with 9 bases between. Written as DNA, the CDR3 is TGTGCCAGCTTCCAAAGGAATTCACCCCTCCACTTT. This translates into CASFQRNSPLHF.

The gene calls are TRBV7-8 and TRBJ2-7, with a possible D match to TRBD1 (5 bases). V lost 3 bases to trimming and J lost 7 bases, with 19 bases between them. Per the germline V gene, CDR1 is SGHVS and CDR2 is FQNEAQ. The CDR3 totals 15 residues. CDR3 sequence: CASSFVTRTKGEQYF. The CDR3 nucleotides are TGTGCCAGCAGCTTTGTGACACGGACCAAGGGGGAGCAGTACTTC.

The chain carries TRBV5-4 and TRBJ2-7; 8 bases are a match to TRBD1. Germline CDR1 is SGHNT and CDR2 is YYREEE (reference sequence). There are 13 residues in the CDR3. The trim removed 7 bases at V and 6 bases at J, leaving 9 bases unmatched. The CDR3 nucleotides are TGTGCCAGCGGAACTACAGGGGGGACCGAGCAGTACTTC. Its translation is CASGTTGGTEQYF.

This clone occurred a few times. The chain is built from TRBV7-2 and TRBJ2-2; the match to TRBD1 covers 9 bases. V lost 10 bases and J lost 3; bases outside the gene matches: 9. The germline V gene encodes CDR1 SGHTA and CDR2 FQGNSA. The CDR3 contains 15 residues. The CDR3 nucleotides are TGTGCCATCCCGCTGGGGACAGGGTACACCGGGGAGCTGTTTTTT. This sequence encodes CAIPLGTGYTGELFF.

The chain employs TRBV13 and TRBJ1-1, with a possible D match to TRBD1 (5 bases). CDR1 is PRHDT, CDR2 FYEKMQ, per germline (reference sequence). The CDR3 length is 13 residues. The V and J ends lost 3 bases and 5 bases respectively, with 10 bases between them. The CDR3 spells CASSFQGGTEAFF. The DNA of the CDR3 is TGTGCCAGCAGCTTCCAGGGAGGGACTGAAGCTTTCTTT.

This chain joins TRBV10-3 and TRBJ1-2; D possibly corresponds to TRBD1 (5 bases). Trimming took 3 bases from V and 4 from J, leaving 9 bases between them. Germline V gene sequence: CDR1 ENHRY, CDR2 SYGVKD. This CDR3 has 13 residues. CDR3 nucleotides: TGTGCCATCAGTGACGACAGATTCTATGGCTACACCTTC. It encodes CAISDDRFYGYTF.

V and J are TRBV5-4 and TRBJ1-2, with D possibly matching TRBD1 (5 bases). V shed 3 bases and J shed 4 bases, with 13 bases lying between them. Germline loops: CDR1 SGHNT, CDR2 YYREEE (reference sequence). This CDR3 comprises 14 residues. In DNA, the CDR3 is TGTGCCAGCAGCTCCCCGGGGGGGTCCTATGGCTACACCTTC. It is translated as CASSSPGGSYGYTF.

Written as DNA, the CDR3 is TGTGCCTGGGCGAGGGTCACAGATACGCAGTATTTT. Residues: CAWARVTDTQYF. V and J are TRBV30 and TRBJ2-3, with a possible D match to TRBD2 (5 bases). The CDR3 is 12 amino acids. Germline CDR1 and CDR2: GTSNPN and SVGIG (reference sequence). V dropped 5 bases and J dropped 2 bases, with 8 bases sitting between them.

The chain couples TRBV6-1 to TRBJ1-2; D ambiguous. Germline loops: CDR1 MNHNS, CDR2 SASEGT. Trimming removed 2 bases at V and 4 bases at J, with 11 bases between. The CDR3 sequence is 14 residues long. The CDR3, as DNA: TGTGCCAGCAGTGAAACCTCTTGGACCTATGGCTACACCTTC. This sequence encodes CASSETSWTYGYTF.

This chain uses TRBV4-1 with TRBJ1-2, with TRBD1 matching 8 bases. V shed 4 bases, J shed 8 bases, and the junction held 9 bases outside the gene matches. Germline CDR1 is MGHRA and CDR2 is YSYEKL. The CDR3 sequence is 14 residues long. The DNA of the CDR3 is TGCGCCAGCAGCCGCTCCGGGACAGGAGTCGGCTACACCTTC. It encodes CASSRSGTGVGYTF.

A few counts support this clone. This chain links TRBV29-1 with TRBJ2-1, with TRBD2 as a possible D gene (6 bases). Trimming took 8 bases from V and 7 from J, leaving 9 bases between them. From germline, CDR1 is SQVTM and CDR2 ANQGSEA. The length of the CDR3 is 10 residues. The CDR3 spells CSLRENEQFF. The DNA for the CDR3 is TGCAGCCTTCGGGAGAATGAGCAGTTCTTC.

V gene TRBV19 combines with J gene TRBJ1-2; D is uncertain. V shed 4 bases and J shed 7 bases, with 19 bases lying between them. CDR1 LNHDA and CDR2 SQIVND come from the germline V gene (reference sequence). CDR3 length: 15 amino acids. CDR3 sequence: CASSTLTGEASGYTF. CDR3 coding DNA: TGTGCCAGTAGTACCCTAACCGGGGAAGCATCTGGCTACACCTTC.

In nucleotides, the CDR3 is TGTGCCAGCAGTGAAAGGTTAAGCAGCGCTGAAGCTTTCTTT. This encodes CASSERLSSAEAFF. The chain employs TRBV6-1 and TRBJ1-1, with D hard to call. This CDR3 is built from 14 residues. V was cut by 2 bases and J by 6 bases, with 13 bases left in between. Germline assignment: CDR1 MNHNS and CDR2 SASEGT.

The sample holds a few counts of this clone. The chain uses TRBV6-5 and TRBJ1-1, with D hard to call. The V gene lost 0 bases and the J gene lost 5 bases, with 13 bases spanning the gap. This CDR3 has 15 residues. The germline V gene has CDR1 MNHEY and CDR2 SVGAGI. This CDR3 is CASSYSITGRTEAFF. CDR3 bases: TGTGCCAGCAGTTACTCAATTACGGGGAGGACTGAAGCTTTCTTT.

The chain is built from TRBV23-1 and TRBJ2-7; 10 bases map to TRBD1. TRBV23-1 is designated an ORF whose function remains uncertain. This CDR3 region has 19 residues. The V segment lost 3 bases and the J segment 5 bases; nucleotides outside the gene matches: 19. This chain's CDR3 is CASSHSGPASGQGSHEQYF. The CDR3 nucleotides read TGCGCCAGCAGTCATTCGGGACCCGCTTCGGGACAGGGGAGCCACGAGCAGTACTTC.

The chain joins TRBV6-5 to TRBJ1-2; D is unclear. With 2 bases removed from V and 3 bases from J, the gap between germline ends came to 10 bases. CDR3 length: 14 amino acids. In germline, CDR1 is MNHEY, CDR2 SVGAGI. The CDR3 sequence: CASSYGGTDYGYTF. DNA for the CDR3: TGTGCCAGCAGTTACGGTGGAACAGACTATGGCTACACCTTC.

This chain connects TRBV11-1 to TRBJ2-1; 12 positions agree with TRBD2. There are 14 residues in the CDR3. V lost 5 bases, J lost 6 bases, and 2 bases stayed unmatched. Germline V gene sequence: CDR1 SGHAT, CDR2 FQDESV (reference sequence). The CDR3 loop reads CASSELAGGNEQFF. The CDR3 bases are TGTGCCAGCAGCGAACTAGCGGGGGGCAATGAGCAGTTCTTC. The full variable domain, rest sourced from reference TRBV11-1 and TRBJ2-1, is EAEVAQSPRYKITEKSQAVAFWCDPISGHATLYWYRQILGQGPELLVQFQDESVVDDSQLPKDRFSAERLKGVDSTLKIQPAELGDSAMYLCASSELAGGNEQFFGPGTRLTVL.

The J gene is TRBJ2-3, the V gene TRBV19; 10 bases are a match to TRBD2. The germline CDR1 and CDR2 sequences are LNHDA and SQIVND (reference sequence). This CDR3 comprises 15 residues. J lost 6 bases, V lost 1 base, and 4 bases had no gene match. In DNA form, the CDR3 reads TGTGCCAGTAGTATAGGTAGCGGGGGGAGGGATACGCAGTATTTT. It is translated as CASSIGSGGRDTQYF.

The chain has TRBV28 and TRBJ1-2; no clear D gene. CDR1 and CDR2 from the germline V gene are MDHEN and SYDVKM. The CDR3 totals 13 residues. Trimming pared 6 bases from V and 5 bases from J, leaving 13 bases between. CDR3 nucleotides: TGTGCCAGCAGCCAAAGGGCGGGATATGGCTACACCTTC. Translation gives CASSQRAGYGYTF.

The rearrangement joins TRBV5-1 to TRBJ1-5; 8 nucleotides line up with TRBD1. The CDR3 is 15 residues long. J was trimmed by 7 bases and V by 4 bases; bases with no gene match: 10. The germline V gene has CDR1 SGHRS and CDR2 YFSETQ. CDR3 loop: CASSPSGTGGQPQHF. The CDR3 bases are TGCGCCAGCAGCCCTTCGGGGACAGGAGGGCAGCCCCAGCATTTT.

V usage is TRBV6-5 and J usage is TRBJ1-1; a weak D match, TRBD1 (6 bases). CDR1 is MNHEY, CDR2 SVGAGI, per germline. The V and J ends lost 6 bases and 1 base respectively, with 15 bases between them. CDR3 length: 15 residues. The CDR3 reads CASSQVDSANTEAFF. The CDR3 nucleotides read TGTGCCAGCAGCCAGGTGGACAGTGCGAACACTGAAGCTTTCTTT.

The chain has TRBV27 and TRBJ2-5; D call uncertain. CDR3 length: 15 residues. The V and J ends lost 6 bases and 0 bases respectively, with 14 bases between them. Germline CDR1 reads MNHEY; CDR2 reads SMNVEV (reference sequence). The CDR3 nucleotides are TGTGCCAGCAGCCTTAACCCCGGGTACCAAGAGACCCAGTACTTC. It specifies CASSLNPGYQETQYF.

Only a few counts were recorded for this clone. CDR3 sequence: CASSGGRDQPQHF. CDR3 DNA sequence: TGTGCCAGCAGTGGGGGACGAGATCAGCCCCAGCATTTT. The chain employs TRBV27 and TRBJ1-5, with D possibly matching TRBD1 (5 bases). This CDR3 region has 13 residues. CDR1 MNHEY and CDR2 SMNVEV come from the germline V gene (reference sequence). Trimming stripped 5 bases from V and 5 bases from J, with 10 bases between.

The chain combines TRBV14 with TRBJ2-3; D is unclear. The V and J ends lost 3 bases and 3 bases respectively, with 10 bases between them. Germline V lookup: CDR1 SGHDN, CDR2 FVKESK. This CDR3 spans 14 amino acids. This CDR3 is CASSHHPGTDTQYF. The CDR3 DNA sequence: TGTGCCAGCAGCCACCACCCGGGTACAGATACGCAGTATTTT. Filled out from reference TRBV14 and TRBJ2-3, the complete variable domain reads EAGVTQFPSHSVIEKGQTVTLRCDPISGHDNLYWYRRVMGKEIKFLLHFVKESKQDESGMPNNRFLAERTGGTYSTLKVQPAELEDSGVYFCASSHHPGTDTQYFGPGTRLTVL.

The chain links TRBV5-8 to TRBJ1-5, with D unclear. Deletions cut 3 bases from V and 1 base from J, with 8 bases between. This CDR3 comprises 14 residues. Germline assignment: CDR1 SGHTS and CDR2 YDEGEE. CDR3 sequence: CASSSDGSNQPQHF. CDR3 in DNA: TGTGCCAGCAGCTCCGACGGGAGCAATCAGCCCCAGCATTTT.

This chain joins TRBV25-1 and TRBJ1-1; D is perhaps TRBD1 (5 bases). The V end was cut by 1 base, the J end by 4 bases, with 7 bases between. Germline-derived CDR1 and CDR2 are MGHDK and SYGVNS. The CDR3 contains 13 residues. Here the CDR3 reads CASSEFGGTEAFF. The CDR3 DNA sequence: TGTGCCAGCAGTGAATTCGGGGGCACTGAAGCTTTCTTT.

J is TRBJ1-2 and V is TRBV27; TRBD1 matches 7 bases. The junction had 3 bases not matched to a gene; V was cut back by 2 bases and J by 6 bases. This CDR3 comprises 13 residues. Germline V gene sequence: CDR1 MNHEY, CDR2 SMNVEV (reference sequence). CDR3 amino acids: CASSLNRGNGYTF. CDR3 in DNA: TGTGCCAGCAGTTTAAACAGGGGAAATGGCTACACCTTC.

The count of this clone is one. This chain uses TRBV6-1 with TRBJ2-3; 8 bases are shared with TRBD1. V was clipped by 3 bases and J by 3 bases; unmatched bases: 5. The CDR3 spans 15 residues. The germline CDR1 and CDR2 sequences are MNHNS and SASEGT. This CDR3 reads CASSDRQGLTDTQYF. The CDR3 DNA reads TGTGCCAGCAGTGATCGACAGGGGTTGACAGATACGCAGTATTTT.

The V gene is TRBV7-2, the J gene TRBJ2-5; TRBD2 agrees at 8 bases. V shed 5 bases, J shed 1 base, and the junction held 9 bases outside the gene matches. Germline V gene lookup returns CDR1 SGHTA and CDR2 FQGNSA. This CDR3 comprises 16 residues. Here the CDR3 DNA reads TGTGCCAGCAGCCCTAGCGGGCGAGGGGGCCAAGAGACCCAGTACTTC. It encodes CASSPSGRGGQETQYF.